Included here is one T cell receptor beta chain sequence, with context. The V end lost 3 bases, the J end lost 4 bases, and 6 bases lay between the germline ends. From germline, CDR1 is GTSNPN and CDR2 SVGIG (reference sequence). The CDR3 has 11 residues. The data derive from a study of cytomegalovirus exposure and HLA in healthy donors. The PCR was carried out with 60 Vbeta primers and 13 Jbeta primers. Produced via immunoSEQ multiplex PCR; TCRdb's table is partial and in-frame only. Of 150,000 to 200,000 clones in the sample, about 86% were seen once. Input material: PBMCs. This chain joins TRBV30 and TRBJ1-1, with no clear D. The source is a woman aged 18-30 years in good health and CMV-seronegative. The chain's CDR3 is CAWSRSTEAFF. The CDR3 coding sequence is TGTGCCTGGAGCCGGTCCACTGAAGCTTTCTTT.